The 6 T cell receptor beta chains reported below all come from one sample, sequenced in a study of CD8 T cells in ankylosing spondylitis. From the 5' RACE reads, TCRdb called clonotypes with MiXCR, one entry per CDR3 protein. The data hold about 31,000 distinct CDR3 sequences, with roughly 6.8% observed a single time. Input material: blood, either unsorted or a sorted T cell fraction (not recorded which). Receptor source: a male donor with ankylosing spondylitis or in good health (not recorded which).

V is TRBV20-1 and J is TRBJ2-3; TRBD2 matches 11 bases. The CDR3 contains 16 residues. V lost 6 bases and J lost 3; bases outside the gene matches: 11. CDR1 DFQATT and CDR2 SNEGSKA come from the germline V gene (reference sequence). CDR3 in DNA: TGCAGTGCCCCCAAACTAGCGGGAGAGGGGACAGATACGCAGTATTTT. Translating gives CSAPKLAGEGTDTQYF.

The V call is TRBV28, the J call TRBJ2-2; 7 bases are a match to TRBD2. Unmatched junction bases numbered 4, after V lost 2 bases and J lost 4 bases. CDR1 is MDHEN and CDR2 is SYDVKM in the germline V gene. The CDR3 covers 15 residues. The CDR3 DNA sequence: TGTGCCAGCAGTTTACGGCGGGAGTTCACCGGGGAGCTGTTTTTT. It codes for CASSLRREFTGELFF.

This clonotype was detected many times. V gene TRBV7-3 combines with J gene TRBJ2-1, with 8 bases aligning to TRBD1. Per germline, CDR1 SGHTA and CDR2 FQGTGA. The CDR3 spans 14 residues. J gave up 5 bases and V 6 bases, and 6 bases lay outside the gene matches. In DNA form, the CDR3 reads TGTGCCAGCAGTTGGGACAGGTACAACAATGAGCAGTTCTTC. Translating it yields CASSWDRYNNEQFF.

At least ten counts were recorded for this clonotype. V usage is TRBV5-1 and J usage is TRBJ2-1; 7 nucleotides line up with TRBD2. The CDR3 has 15 amino acids. J gave up 2 bases and V 4 bases, and 6 bases lay outside the gene matches. CDR1 and CDR2 from the germline V gene are SGHRS and YFSETQ. CDR3: CASSPSSGPYNEQFF. DNA of the CDR3: TGCGCCAGCAGCCCTTCTAGCGGCCCCTACAATGAGCAGTTCTTC.

V and J are TRBV4-2 and TRBJ2-5; 9 nucleotides agree with TRBD1. CDR1 is LGHNA and CDR2 is YNFKEQ in the germline V gene. Trimming took 8 bases from V and 5 from J; bases not matched to a gene: 6. The CDR3 covers 13 residues. CDR3 loop: CASVGQGTETQYF. For the CDR3, the DNA is TGTGCCAGCGTGGGACAGGGAACGGAGACCCAGTACTTC.

This clonotype was picked up many times. The V gene is TRBV4-1, the J gene TRBJ2-7; 10 nucleotides match TRBD2. This CDR3 spans 16 amino acids. In germline, CDR1 is MGHRA, CDR2 YSYEKL. Trimming at V came to 6 bases and at J to 2 bases, leaving 10 bases not matched to a gene. In DNA form, the CDR3 reads TGCGCCAGCAGTCTTACTAGCGGGATGGGGACCTACGAGCAGTACTTC. This codes for CASSLTSGMGTYEQYF.